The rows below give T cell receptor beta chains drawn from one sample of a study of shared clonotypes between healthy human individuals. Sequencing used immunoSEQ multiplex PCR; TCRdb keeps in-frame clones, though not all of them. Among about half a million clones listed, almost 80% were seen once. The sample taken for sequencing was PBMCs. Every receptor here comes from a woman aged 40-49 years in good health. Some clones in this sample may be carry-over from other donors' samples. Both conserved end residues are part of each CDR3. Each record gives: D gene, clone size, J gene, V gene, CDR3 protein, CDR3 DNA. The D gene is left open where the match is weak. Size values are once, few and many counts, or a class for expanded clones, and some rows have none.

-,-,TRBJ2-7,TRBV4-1,CASSQGHEQYF,TGCGCCAGCAGCCAAGGCCACGAGCAGTACTTC
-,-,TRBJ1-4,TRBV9,CASSVEAGSGKLFF,TGTGCCAGCAGCGTAGAGGCGGGTAGTGGGAAACTGTTTTTT
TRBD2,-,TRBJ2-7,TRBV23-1,CASSPLAGSTYEQYF,TGCGCCAGCAGTCCACTAGCGGGAAGCACCTACGAGCAGTACTTC
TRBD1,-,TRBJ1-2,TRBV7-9,CASTRTGPNYGYTF,TGTGCCAGCACCCGGACAGGACCTAACTATGGCTACACCTTC
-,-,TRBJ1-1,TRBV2,CASRGYSWTEAFF,TGTGCCAGCAGGGGGTACAGTTGGACTGAAGCTTTCTTT
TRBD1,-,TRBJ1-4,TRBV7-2,CASSLQGAREKLFF,TGTGCCAGCAGTTTACAGGGGGCTCGGGAAAAACTGTTTTTT
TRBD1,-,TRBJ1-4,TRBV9,CASSVSGTVDEKLFF,TGTGCCAGCAGCGTCAGCGGGACAGTGGATGAAAAACTGTTTTTT
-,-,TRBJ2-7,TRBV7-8,CASSFSYEQYF,TGTGCCAGCAGCTTTTCGTACGAGCAGTACTTC
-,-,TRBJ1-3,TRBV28,CASSLYKGLENTIYF,TGTGCCAGCAGTTTATATAAGGGTCTGGAAAACACCATATATTTT
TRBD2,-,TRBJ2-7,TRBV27,CASSPRMAGGLKEQYF,TGTGCCAGCAGCCCCCGAATGGCGGGAGGGTTAAAGGAGCAGTACTTC
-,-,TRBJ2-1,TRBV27,CASSFSGSSYNEQFF,TGTGCCAGCAGTTTTTCAGGAAGCTCCTACAATGAGCAGTTCTTC
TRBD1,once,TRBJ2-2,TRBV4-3,CASSPLHETGYSGELFF,TGCGCCAGCAGCCCACTTCATGAGACAGGGTACAGCGGGGAGCTGTTTTTT
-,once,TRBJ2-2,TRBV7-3,CASSLTSGADTGELFF,TGTGCCAGCAGCTTAACTTCGGGAGCGGATACCGGGGAGCTGTTTTTT
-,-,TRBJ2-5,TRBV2,CASSELGSDGTQYF,TGTGCCAGCAGTGAATTAGGGAGCGACGGGACCCAGTACTTC
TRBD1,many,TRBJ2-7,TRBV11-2,CASSLAVRTGGLGSYEQYF,TGTGCCAGCAGCTTAGCGGTGAGAACAGGGGGACTGGGGTCCTACGAGCAGTACTTC
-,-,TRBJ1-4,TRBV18,CASSPRAGKDEKLFF,TGTGCCAGCTCACCAAGAGCAGGGAAAGATGAAAAACTGTTTTTT
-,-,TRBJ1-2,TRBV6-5,CASSYARQDLYGYTF,TGTGCCAGCAGTTACGCCAGACAGGACCTATATGGCTACACCTTC
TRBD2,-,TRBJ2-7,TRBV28,CASSFEREASYEQYF,TGTGCCAGCAGTTTCGAGCGGGAGGCCTCCTACGAGCAGTACTTC
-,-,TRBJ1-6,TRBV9,CASSVGGGDNSPLHF,TGTGCCAGCAGCGTAGGCGGGGGGGATAATTCACCCCTCCACTTT
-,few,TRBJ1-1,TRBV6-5,CASSDPLGGEAFF,TGTGCCAGCAGCGATCCCCTAGGGGGGGAAGCTTTCTTT
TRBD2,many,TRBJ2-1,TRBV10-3,CAISLGLADYNEQFF,TGTGCCATCAGCCTCGGACTAGCGGACTACAATGAGCAGTTCTTC
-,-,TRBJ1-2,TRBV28,CASSLGGNYGYTF,TGTGCCAGCAGTTTAGGGGGTAACTATGGCTACACCTTC
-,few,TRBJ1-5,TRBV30,CAWSLDGNQPQHF,TGTGCCTGGAGTCTGGATGGGAATCAGCCCCAGCATTTT
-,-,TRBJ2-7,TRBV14,CASSQRTGREQYF,TGTGCCAGCAGCCAACGCACAGGCCGCGAGCAGTACTTC
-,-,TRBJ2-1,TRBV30,CAWSVIAGNEQFF,TGTGCCTGGAGTGTAATTGCGGGTAATGAGCAGTTCTTC
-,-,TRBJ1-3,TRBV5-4,CASSYDGTLGNTIYF,TGTGCCAGCAGTTATGACGGCACACTAGGAAACACCATATATTTT
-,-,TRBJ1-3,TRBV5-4,CASSLGTEGNTIYF,TGTGCCAGCAGCTTGGGGACTGAGGGAAACACCATATATTTT
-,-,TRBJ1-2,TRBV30,CAWTNWGVSFYGYTF,TGTGCCTGGACCAACTGGGGAGTAAGTTTCTATGGCTACACCTTC
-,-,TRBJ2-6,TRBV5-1,CASSPDTSGANVLTF,TGCGCCAGCAGCCCTGACACGTCTGGGGCCAACGTCCTGACTTTC
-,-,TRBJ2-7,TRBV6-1,CASSERSDSYSYEQYF,TGTGCCAGCAGTGAAAGGTCGGACTCTTACTCCTACGAGCAGTACTTC
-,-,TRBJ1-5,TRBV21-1,CARQGVCQPQHF,TGTGCCAGACAGGGGGTCTGTCAGCCCCAGCATTTT
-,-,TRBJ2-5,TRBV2,CASSARQSQETQYF,TGTGCCAGCAGTGCCCGACAGAGCCAAGAGACCCAGTACTTC
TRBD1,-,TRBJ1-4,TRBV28,CASSLVGRGLRATNEKLFF,TGTGCCAGCAGTTTGGTGGGCAGGGGGCTAAGAGCAACTAATGAAAAACTGTTTTTT
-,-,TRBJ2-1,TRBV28,CASRSPGNEQFF,TGTGCCAGCAGATCCCCGGGGAATGAGCAGTTCTTC
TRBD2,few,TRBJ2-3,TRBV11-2,CASSFWGGITDTQYF,TGTGCCAGCAGCTTTTGGGGGGGTATCACAGATACGCAGTATTTT
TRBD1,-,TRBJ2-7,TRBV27,CASSLYGQGSSYEQYF,TGTGCCAGCAGTTTATATGGACAGGGATCCTCCTACGAGCAGTACTTC
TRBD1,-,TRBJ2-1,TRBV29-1,CSVEDREGGWDEQFF,TGCAGCGTTGAAGATCGGGAAGGGGGCTGGGATGAGCAGTTCTTC
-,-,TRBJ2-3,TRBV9,CASSPSLITDTQYF,TGTGCCAGCAGCCCTTCCCTGATTACAGATACGCAGTATTTT
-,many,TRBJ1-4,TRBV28,CASRKGNEKLFF,TGTGCCAGCAGGAAGGGGAATGAAAAACTGTTTTTT
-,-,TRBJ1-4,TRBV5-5,CASSLDPTAIEKLFF,TGTGCCAGCAGCTTGGACCCCACAGCGATAGAAAAACTGTTTTTT
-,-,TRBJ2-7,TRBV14,CASSQNQNSYEQYF,TGTGCCAGCAGCCAAAACCAAAACAGCTACGAGCAGTACTTC
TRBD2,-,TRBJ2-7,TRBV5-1,CASSPGGGSYEQYF,TGCGCCAGCAGCCCGGGGGGAGGTTCCTACGAGCAGTACTTC
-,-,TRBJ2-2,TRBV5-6,CASSFWTDRRNTGELFF,TGTGCCAGCAGCTTCTGGACGGACCGCCGAAACACCGGGGAGCTGTTTTTT
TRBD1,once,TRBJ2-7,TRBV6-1,CASSDPRQGVSYEQYF,TGTGCCAGCAGTGATCCCAGACAGGGAGTGAGCTACGAGCAGTACTTC
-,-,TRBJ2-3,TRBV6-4,CASRALASTDTQYF,TGTGCCAGCAGGGCCCTAGCGAGCACAGATACGCAGTATTTT
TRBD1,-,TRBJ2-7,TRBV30,CAWSSGTGVFYEQYF,TGTGCCTGGAGTTCCGGGACAGGGGTCTTCTACGAGCAGTACTTC
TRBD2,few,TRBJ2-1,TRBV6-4,CASSRTSGDYNEQFF,TGTGCCAGCAGTCGGACTAGCGGGGATTACAATGAGCAGTTCTTC
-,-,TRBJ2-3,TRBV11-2,CASRTGRRTDTQYF,TGTGCCAGCAGGACCGGGCGACGCACAGATACGCAGTATTTT